These 22 T cell receptor beta chains originate from one sample sequenced in a study of blood T cells in healthy people across ages (dated by TCRdb to about 2015). The library was prepared using 5' RACE. The instrument given in TCRdb is Illumina HiSeq 2500. A second PCR of roughly 7 to 12 cycles was run with a J-beta primer mix and a sample-barcoded 5' primer. TCRdb reprocessing: public reads trimmed at Q25 with fastp, clones called with MiXCR, in-frame beta chains kept. All rows with the same CDR3 protein become a single entry with the most common DNA and genes. Here the sample has about 640,000 distinct CDR3 sequences; approximately 50% occur a single time. The ten largest account for over 30% of the sample. Specimen: blood. The origin of the receptors is a man in his sixties in good health.

The CDR3 nucleotides are TGTGCCAGCAGCCAACAGGGGGCGCGGACCAAAAACATTCAGTACTTC. Translation gives CASSQQGARTKNIQYF. The V and J genes are TRBV3-1 and TRBJ2-4, with 8 positions matching TRBD1. This CDR3 is 16 amino acids long. The V gene's germline CDR1 is LGHDT and CDR2 YNNKEL (reference sequence). V lost 2 bases to trimming and J lost 2 bases; unmatched junction nucleotides: 5.

This clonotype was seen a handful of times. V usage is TRBV25-1 and J usage is TRBJ2-5; D possibly corresponds to TRBD1 (5 bases). Germline-derived CDR1 and CDR2 are MGHDK and SYGVNS. Trimming left V 3 bases short and J 2 bases short, with 13 bases between. CDR3 size: 15 residues. The CDR3 is CASSDTRRAQETQYF. As DNA, the CDR3 is TGTGCCAGCAGTGACACGCGCAGGGCGCAAGAGACCCAGTACTTC. Using reference TRBV25-1 and TRBJ2-5 for the parts outside the CDR3, the full variable domain is EADIYQTPRYLVIGTGKKITLECSQTMGHDKMYWYQQDPGMELHLIHYSYGVNSTEKGDLSSESTVSRIRTEHFPLTLESARPSHTSQYLCASSDTRRAQETQYFGPGTRLLVL.

The V and J genes are TRBV7-9 and TRBJ1-2; D unclear. The V end lost 4 bases, the J end lost 2 bases, and 17 bases lay between the germline ends. The V gene's germline CDR1 is SEHNR and CDR2 FQNEAQ (reference sequence). This CDR3 is 16 amino acids long. The CDR3 region is CASSSQVRQANYGYTF. The CDR3 bases are TGTGCCAGCAGCTCTCAGGTTAGGCAGGCCAACTATGGCTACACCTTC. The full variable domain, with the rest looked up from reference TRBV7-9 and TRBJ1-2, is DTGVSQNPRHKITKRGQNVTFRCDPISEHNRLYWYRQTLGQGPEFLTYFQNEAQLEKSRLLSDRFSAERPKGSFSTLEIQRTEQGDSAMYLCASSSQVRQANYGYTFGSGTRLTVV.

The chain combines TRBV20-1 with TRBJ1-1; TRBD1 is a possible D gene (6 bases). Trimming took off 6 bases at V and 4 bases at J, with 18 bases between the two ends. The CDR3 has 14 residues. Germline values: CDR1 DFQATT, CDR2 SNEGSKA (reference sequence). CDR3 sequence: CSAKITGWSTEAFF. Here the CDR3 DNA reads TGCAGTGCCAAGATTACAGGGTGGAGCACTGAAGCTTTCTTT.

This chain uses TRBV20-1 with TRBJ2-5; tentatively, D is TRBD1 (8 bases). Germline values: CDR1 DFQATT, CDR2 SNEGSKA (reference sequence). The CDR3 runs 15 residues. V lost 4 bases, J lost 5 bases, and 20 bases lay in between. CDR3 coding DNA: TGCAGTGCTACAAGACGGACAGGGACTACTGAGACCCAGTACTTC. Amino acids: CSATRRTGTTETQYF.

This clonotype was picked up many times. This rearrangement joins TRBV29-1 to TRBJ2-7; tentatively, D is TRBD1 or TRBD2 (5 bases each). Germline values: CDR1 SQVTM, CDR2 ANQGSEA. The germline V and J ends were trimmed by 6 bases and 2 bases, with 11 bases remaining between them. The CDR3 runs to 12 residues. In nucleotides, the CDR3 is TGCAGCGTCGTCAGGGAGACCTACGAGCAGTACTTC. It codes for CSVVRETYEQYF.

This clonotype occurred a few times. The chain links TRBV3-1 to TRBJ2-5; D call uncertain. Germline-derived CDR1 and CDR2 are LGHDT and YNNKEL (reference sequence). V was cut by 0 bases and J by 4 bases, with 9 bases left in between. The CDR3 runs 14 residues. The DNA for the CDR3 is TGTGCCAGCAGCCAAGATCCCAGAGCAGAGACCCAGTACTTC. It codes for CASSQDPRAETQYF.

Details on this clonotype: One junction end disagrees with the germline gene, perhaps due to a read error. The CDR3 protein is CASTDRVGNIRYF. The CDR3 DNA is TGTGCCAGCACTGACAGGGTGGGAAACATTCGGTACTTC. The chain employs TRBV28 and TRBJ2-4; 7 positions match TRBD1. The V gene's germline CDR1 is MDHEN and CDR2 SYDVKM. The CDR3 has 13 residues. Looking up the rest from reference TRBV28 and TRBJ2-4 gives the full variable domain: DVKVTQSSRYLVKRTGEKVFLECVQDMDHENMFWYRQDPGLGLRLIYFSYDVKMKEKGDIPEGYSVSREKKERFSLILESASTNQTSMYLCASTDRVGNIRYFGAGTRLSVL.

V and J are TRBV20-1 and TRBJ2-5; D not resolved. This CDR3 is 13 amino acids long. Per germline, CDR1 DFQATT and CDR2 SNEGSKA (reference sequence). The V end was cut by 1 base, the J end by 1 base, with 7 bases between. The CDR3 is CSARGYVQETQYF. The DNA for the CDR3 is TGCAGTGCTAGAGGCTACGTCCAAGAGACCCAGTACTTC.

This clonotype turned up a few times. The chain links TRBV18 to TRBJ2-3; 8 bases line up with TRBD1. With 5 bases clipped from V and 1 base from J, the junction kept 2 bases outside the gene matches. This CDR3 is built from 14 residues. Germline-derived CDR1 and CDR2 are KGHSH and LQKENI. This CDR3 reads CASSVTGGTDTQYF. The CDR3 nucleotides are TGTGCCAGCTCAGTGACAGGGGGCACAGATACGCAGTATTTT. The whole variable domain, filled in from reference TRBV18 and TRBJ2-3, reads NAGVMQNPRHLVRRRGQEARLRCSPMKGHSHVYWYRQLPEEGLKFMVYLQKENIIDESGMPKERFSAEFPKEGPSILRIQQVVRGDSAAYFCASSVTGGTDTQYFGPGTRLTVL.

This chain uses TRBV3-1 with TRBJ1-1; a weak D match, TRBD1 (5 bases). V lost 3 bases, J lost 4 bases, and 15 bases lay in between. Germline CDR1 is LGHDT and CDR2 is YNNKEL (reference sequence). CDR3 length: 15 amino acids. For the CDR3, the DNA is TGTGCCAGCAGCCATCCAGGGTTCCGGGGCACTGAAGCTTTCTTT. It codes for CASSHPGFRGTEAFF. The variable domain in full, with the rest retrieved from reference TRBV3-1 and TRBJ1-1, is DTAVSQTPKYLVTQMGNDKSIKCEQNLGHDTMYWYKQDSKKFLKIMFSYNNKELIINETVPNRFSPKSPDKAHLNLHINSLELGDSAVYFCASSHPGFRGTEAFFGQGTRLTVV.

The gene calls are TRBV3-1 and TRBJ2-7, with 7 bases aligning to TRBD2. CDR1 and CDR2 (germline): LGHDT, YNNKEL (reference sequence). The CDR3 is 15 residues long. V lost 4 bases and J lost 6; bases outside the gene matches: 12. Here the CDR3 reads CASSLLPAGNSEQYF. CDR3 in DNA: TGTGCCAGCAGCCTCCTTCCAGCGGGGAATAGCGAGCAGTACTTC.

This clonotype was seen only once. V usage is TRBV29-1 and J usage is TRBJ2-7; 7 nucleotides agree with TRBD1. Matching the DNA end better, TRBJ2-5 makes the J call doubtful. Germline loops: CDR1 SQVTM, CDR2 ANQGSEA. This CDR3 region has 13 residues. CDR3 sequence: CSGKQGIKETQYF. CDR3 nucleotide sequence: TGCAGCGGGAAACAGGGGATTAAAGAGACCCAGTACTTC.

The chain carries TRBV20-1 and TRBJ1-6; no definite D call. The CDR3 is 16 amino acids. Per germline, CDR1 DFQATT and CDR2 SNEGSKA (reference sequence). V was shortened by 0 bases and J by 3 bases, with 12 bases between the two germline ends. CDR3 sequence: CSARDSSRVYNSPLHF. The CDR3 coding sequence is TGCAGTGCTAGAGATTCCTCGAGGGTCTATAATTCACCCCTCCACTTT.

This chain uses TRBV2 with TRBJ1-1, with D possibly matching TRBD1 (5 bases). This CDR3 comprises 12 residues. Germline V CDR1 and CDR2: SNHLY, FYNNEI. Trimming took off 4 bases at V and 11 bases at J, with 14 bases between the two ends. CDR3 sequence (DNA): TGTGCCAGCAGTGTGGGGAGAAGGGACGCTTTCTTT. Encoded protein: CASSVGRRDAFF.

This clonotype was observed a few times. Its ends do not fully match the called genes, so a read error is possible. The chain links TRBV19 to TRBJ2-1, with D tentatively TRBD1 or TRBD2 (6 bases each). This CDR3 region has 13 residues. The germline V gene has CDR1 LNHDA and CDR2 SQIVND (reference sequence). CDR3 bases: TGTGCCAGTAGTATAGGAACAGGGACTGAGAAGTTCTTC. It specifies CASSIGTGTEKFF.

The chain carries TRBV12-3 or TRBV12-4 and TRBJ2-3; D remains ambiguous. The CDR3 is 14 residues long. The ends were cut back, 5 bases at V and 5 bases at J, with 14 bases in the middle. CDR3 amino acids: CASSVIGFGDTQYF. CDR3 bases: TGTGCCAGCAGTGTAATAGGGTTTGGAGATACGCAGTATTTT.

This chain joins TRBV12-3 or TRBV12-4 and TRBJ1-4, with D maybe TRBD1 (6 bases). V dropped 5 bases and J dropped 8 bases, with 18 bases sitting between them. The CDR3 has 15 residues. In DNA, the CDR3 is TGTGCCAGCAGTCCCCGACAGGCCTCAGGCGAAAAACTGTTTTTT. Encoded protein: CASSPRQASGEKLFF.

J is TRBJ2-4 and V is TRBV19; a possible D gene is TRBD1 (8 bases). Judging by the DNA end, TRBJ2-5 fits better; the J call may be wrong. CDR1 and CDR2 from the germline V gene are LNHDA and SQIVND (reference sequence). The CDR3 is made up of 14 amino acids. The CDR3 reads CASSMNRGGETQYF. Here the CDR3 DNA reads TGTGCCAGTAGTATGAACAGGGGGGGGGAGACCCAGTACTTC.

The J gene is TRBJ1-5, the V gene TRBV14; D is uncertain. Trimming removed 1 base from V and 2 bases from J, with 12 bases in between. There are 16 residues in the CDR3. Germline V gene lookup returns CDR1 SGHDN and CDR2 FVKESK. The DNA of the CDR3 is TGTGCCAGCAGCCAAGTGGAACGACGGGGCAATCAGCCCCAGCATTTT. Its protein product is CASSQVERRGNQPQHF.

This clonotype appeared a few times. The V and J genes are TRBV6-6 and TRBJ2-5; D gene unclear. Trimming took 3 bases from V and 4 from J, leaving 18 bases between them. CDR3 length equals 16 residues. Germline CDR1 is MNHNY and CDR2 is SVGAGI (reference sequence). The CDR3 nucleotides read TGTGCCAGCAGTTATTTGGGTTCTGGCATCGGAGAGACCCAGTACTTC. Its translation: CASSYLGSGIGETQYF.

This chain uses TRBV20-1 with TRBJ1-2, with D perhaps matching TRBD1 (5 bases). The germline V gene encodes CDR1 DFQATT and CDR2 SNEGSKA (reference sequence). The CDR3 length is 13 residues. V shed 6 bases and J shed 6 bases, with 17 bases lying between them. CDR3 in amino acids: CSARDDGHHGYTF. In DNA, the CDR3 is TGCAGTGCCAGGGATGACGGACACCATGGCTACACCTTC.